These T cell receptor beta chains were read from a single sample in a study of blood T cell repertoires in COVID-19. Sequenced by immunoSEQ multiplex PCR; TCRdb stores in-frame clones only, minus some. The sample has under 150,000 clones, roughly 89% seen once; the top ten hold 5.8%. Sequenced input: PBMCs or T cells enriched from blood (not recorded which). Receptors were obtained from a woman in her 50s who had been exposed to COVID-19. Each CDR3 is given with its conserved first and last residue. A D gene is named only where the DNA matches it firmly. Rows give clone size only sometimes, using once, few, many, or a class for an expanded clone.

- TRBJ1-1 TRBV18 TRBD1 TGTGCCAGCTCACCCACTCGACAGGGAGGGAACACTGAAGCTTTCTTT CASSPTRQGGNTEAFF
- TRBJ1-1 TRBV3-1/TRBV3-2 - TGTGCCAGCAGCCGGCAGGTTGATATGAACACTGAAGCTTTCTTT CASSRQVDMNTEAFF
- TRBJ1-1 TRBV11-2 - TGTGCCAGCAGCTTAGATCAAGGGGCAGGGGCCTTT CASSLDQGAGAF
- TRBJ2-2 TRBV7-2 - TGTGCCAGCAGCTCAGCCGCGGGGACGAACACCGGGGAGCTGTTTTTT CASSSAAGTNTGELFF
- TRBJ1-2 TRBV6-2/TRBV6-3 - TGTGCCAGCAGTTACCTCACGGGGAACTATGGCTACACCTTC CASSYLTGNYGYTF
- TRBJ1-1 TRBV28 - TGTGCCAGCACCCTAATTTCTCCGAGGAACACTGAAGCTTTCTTT CASTLISPRNTEAFF
- TRBJ1-2 TRBV14 - TGTGCCAGCAGCCAAGATTGGAGACAGGCTTATGGCTACACCTTC CASSQDWRQAYGYTF
- TRBJ2-5 TRBV20-1 TRBD2 TGCAGTGCCCCCTGGGGGAGGGCCCAGTACTTC CSAPWGRAQYF
few TRBJ1-6 TRBV27 TRBD1 TGTGCCAGCAGTTTGGGACAGAATAATTCACCCCTCCACTTT CASSLGQNNSPLHF
- TRBJ2-7 TRBV6-4 - TGTGCCAGCAGTGCCTTCCCGGACAGCTCCTACGAGCAGTACTTC CASSAFPDSSYEQYF
- TRBJ2-3 TRBV18 - TGTGCCAGCTCTATTAACCTAGCAACAGATACGCAGTATTTT CASSINLATDTQYF
- TRBJ2-6 TRBV6-5 - TGTGCCAGCAGTTATACCGGGGGGGCCAACGTCCTGACTTTC CASSYTGGANVLTF
- TRBJ2-3 TRBV9 - TGTGCCAGCAGCAGCGCCGGGAGCACAGATACGCAGTATTTT CASSSAGSTDTQYF
- TRBJ1-1 TRBV9 - TGTGCCAGCAGCGTAGGGTCGTCAGGTATGAACACTGAAGCTTTCTTT CASSVGSSGMNTEAFF
once TRBJ2-1 TRBV9 TRBD2 TGTGCCAGCAGCCCAGGCCGGGGGAGGGATCTTATTGATGAGCAGTTCTTC CASSPGRGRDLIDEQFF